This is a list of T cell receptor beta chains from one sample in a study of blood T cell repertoires in COVID-19. This table comes from immunoSEQ multiplex PCR, and its TCRdb copy is limited to in-frame clones, with some not included. The sample shows 250,000 to 300,000 clones, more than 85% of them seen only once. The sequenced material came from peripheral blood. Receptor source: a man aged 18 to 30 with active or convalescent COVID-19. Each CDR3 is given with its conserved first and last residue. D genes are given only for firm matches. For some rows the clone size is stated as once, few or many, or as a class when expanded; others skip it.

len: 13; j_gene: TRBJ2-2; v_gene: TRBV30; abundance: few; d_gene: .; CDR3nt: TGTGCCTGGGGAACAGGGAACACCGGGGAGCTGTTTTTT; CDR3aa: CAWGTGNTGELFF
len: 13; j_gene: TRBJ2-7; v_gene: TRBV2; abundance: .; d_gene: TRBD2; CDR3nt: TGTGCCAGCAAGACTAGCGGTGGTTCTGGGCAGTACTTC; CDR3aa: CASKTSGGSGQYF
len: 17; j_gene: TRBJ2-2; v_gene: TRBV24-1; abundance: .; d_gene: .; CDR3nt: TGTGCCACCAGTGATTTGCCACCAGACAGCCCTCCCGGGGAGCTGTTTTTT; CDR3aa: CATSDLPPDSPPGELFF
len: 12; j_gene: TRBJ2-2; v_gene: TRBV3-1/TRBV3-2; abundance: .; d_gene: .; CDR3nt: TGTGCCAGCAGCCTCATCACCGGGGAGCTGTTTTTT; CDR3aa: CASSLITGELFF
len: 15; j_gene: TRBJ2-7; v_gene: TRBV4-3; abundance: few; d_gene: TRBD2; CDR3nt: TGCGCCAGCAGCCAAGTCACTAGCGGATGGTACGAGCAGTACTTC; CDR3aa: CASSQVTSGWYEQYF
len: 17; j_gene: TRBJ2-7; v_gene: TRBV5-4; abundance: .; d_gene: TRBD2; CDR3nt: TGTGCCAGCAGCCCATCACTGACTAGCGGGGGCGCCTACGAGCAGTACTTC; CDR3aa: CASSPSLTSGGAYEQYF
len: 13; j_gene: TRBJ2-1; v_gene: TRBV16; abundance: .; d_gene: .; CDR3nt: TGTGCCAGCAGCCTCAGGTTGAACAATGAGCAGTTCTTC; CDR3aa: CASSLRLNNEQFF
len: 14; j_gene: TRBJ2-5; v_gene: TRBV5-1; abundance: .; d_gene: .; CDR3nt: TGCGCCAGCCGCCTAGTACAGGCCCAAGAGACCCAGTACTTC; CDR3aa: CASRLVQAQETQYF
len: 11; j_gene: TRBJ2-7; v_gene: TRBV20-1; abundance: .; d_gene: .; CDR3nt: TGCAGTGCTAGAGGCAGGGCCGAGCAGTACTTC; CDR3aa: CSARGRAEQYF
len: 14; j_gene: TRBJ2-1; v_gene: TRBV24-1; abundance: .; d_gene: .; CDR3nt: TGTGCCACTAAAGGACAGGGAGGGGGGAATGAGCAGTTCTTC; CDR3aa: CATKGQGGGNEQFF
len: 14; j_gene: TRBJ1-6; v_gene: TRBV5-1; abundance: .; d_gene: .; CDR3nt: TGCGCCAGCACATTCGGAGGGGCGCATTCACCCCTCCACTTT; CDR3aa: CASTFGGAHSPLHF
len: 13; j_gene: TRBJ1-1; v_gene: TRBV11-2; abundance: .; d_gene: .; CDR3nt: TGTGCCAGCAGCTTTACAGGGAACACTGAAGCTTTCTTT; CDR3aa: CASSFTGNTEAFF
len: 13; j_gene: TRBJ2-7; v_gene: TRBV6-1; abundance: .; d_gene: .; CDR3nt: TGTGCCAGCAGTGAAGGCACTCCTTACGAGCAGTACTTC; CDR3aa: CASSEGTPYEQYF
len: 13; j_gene: TRBJ2-5; v_gene: TRBV12-3/TRBV12-4; abundance: .; d_gene: .; CDR3nt: TGTGCCAGCAGTTTTCCTGGGGGCGAGACCCAGTACTTC; CDR3aa: CASSFPGGETQYF
len: 10; j_gene: TRBJ1-1; v_gene: TRBV29-1; abundance: .; d_gene: .; CDR3nt: TGCAGCGTAGACTACACTGAAGCTTTCTTT; CDR3aa: CSVDYTEAFF
len: 18; j_gene: TRBJ2-7; v_gene: TRBV14; abundance: few; d_gene: TRBD2; CDR3nt: TGTGCCAGCAGCCAAGATGGGGGAGGGCACAGATACATCCACGAGCAGTACTTC; CDR3aa: CASSQDGGGHRYIHEQYF
len: 16; j_gene: TRBJ2-1; v_gene: TRBV24-1; abundance: .; d_gene: TRBD2; CDR3nt: TGTGCCACCAGTGATCCCGGGACTAGCGGGAGCAATGAGCAGTTCTTC; CDR3aa: CATSDPGTSGSNEQFF
len: 13; j_gene: TRBJ1-6; v_gene: TRBV11-2; abundance: many; d_gene: .; CDR3nt: TGTGCCAGCAGCTTTGGGGGGGAATCACCCCTCCACTTT; CDR3aa: CASSFGGESPLHF
len: 15; j_gene: TRBJ2-3; v_gene: TRBV13; abundance: .; d_gene: TRBD1; CDR3nt: TGTGCCAGCAGCGCTCGGACAGGGAGTCCAGATACGCAGTATTTT; CDR3aa: CASSARTGSPDTQYF
len: 14; j_gene: TRBJ1-4; v_gene: TRBV7-8; abundance: .; d_gene: .; CDR3nt: TGTGCCAGCAGCTCCCAGGGGAAGGGTGAAAAACTGTTTTTT; CDR3aa: CASSSQGKGEKLFF
len: 17; j_gene: TRBJ1-1; v_gene: TRBV5-1; abundance: .; d_gene: TRBD1; CDR3nt: TGCGCCAGCAGCTTCGGACAGGGGGCTGCTGGCGGCACTGAAGCTTTCTTT; CDR3aa: CASSFGQGAAGGTEAFF
len: 12; j_gene: TRBJ1-2; v_gene: TRBV29-1; abundance: .; d_gene: TRBD1; CDR3nt: TGCAGCGCCCCCGGGACAGGGGGTGGCTACACCTTC; CDR3aa: CSAPGTGGGYTF
len: 15; j_gene: TRBJ2-1; v_gene: TRBV7-6; abundance: few; d_gene: TRBD2; CDR3nt: TGTGCCAGCAGCCGGGGGGAGGGGATAGGTAATGAGCAGTTCTTC; CDR3aa: CASSRGEGIGNEQFF
len: 14; j_gene: TRBJ1-2; v_gene: TRBV29-1; abundance: .; d_gene: TRBD1; CDR3nt: TGCAGCGCCTACATTAGACAGGGCAACTATGGCTACACCTTC; CDR3aa: CSAYIRQGNYGYTF
len: 12; j_gene: TRBJ2-1; v_gene: TRBV13; abundance: .; d_gene: TRBD2; CDR3nt: TGTGCCAGCAGCCGACTAGCACGGGAGCAGTTCTTC; CDR3aa: CASSRLAREQFF
len: 15; j_gene: TRBJ2-1; v_gene: TRBV3-1/TRBV3-2; abundance: .; d_gene: TRBD1; CDR3nt: TGTGCCAGCAGCCCCGGGACAGGGAACTACAATGAGCAGTTCTTC; CDR3aa: CASSPGTGNYNEQFF
len: 12; j_gene: TRBJ1-1; v_gene: TRBV19; abundance: .; d_gene: .; CDR3nt: TGTGCCAGTAGTATGGGGGCAGGGTCGGCTTTCTTT; CDR3aa: CASSMGAGSAFF
len: 16; j_gene: TRBJ2-1; v_gene: TRBV24-1; abundance: few; d_gene: TRBD1; CDR3nt: TGTGCCACCAGTGATTTTTCAGGACAGGGAATAGGTGAGCAGTTCTTC; CDR3aa: CATSDFSGQGIGEQFF
len: 13; j_gene: TRBJ1-4; v_gene: TRBV7-9; abundance: .; d_gene: .; CDR3nt: TGTGCCAGCAGTCCAGGAGGGGATGAAAAACTGTTTTTT; CDR3aa: CASSPGGDEKLFF
len: 13; j_gene: TRBJ1-4; v_gene: TRBV28; abundance: .; d_gene: TRBD1; CDR3nt: TGTGCCAGCATCGCCCCAGGGGGGGAAAAACTGTTTTTT; CDR3aa: CASIAPGGEKLFF
len: 16; j_gene: TRBJ2-1; v_gene: TRBV5-4; abundance: .; d_gene: TRBD2; CDR3nt: TGTGCCAGCAGCCAACCGGGACTAGCGGGAGTAAATGAGCAGTTCTTC; CDR3aa: CASSQPGLAGVNEQFF
len: 15; j_gene: TRBJ2-3; v_gene: TRBV6-1; abundance: few; d_gene: TRBD1; CDR3nt: TGTGCCAGCAGTGATCCGGGACAGGGTAGAGATACGCAGTATTTT; CDR3aa: CASSDPGQGRDTQYF
len: 9; j_gene: TRBJ1-1; v_gene: TRBV2; abundance: .; d_gene: .; CDR3nt: TGTGCCAGCGGGGGGACGGCTTTCTTT; CDR3aa: CASGGTAFF
len: 14; j_gene: TRBJ1-4; v_gene: TRBV12-5; abundance: once; d_gene: TRBD1; CDR3nt: TGTGCTAGTGGTTTGGTACAGGGGGGTGAAAAACTGTTTTTT; CDR3aa: CASGLVQGGEKLFF
len: 11; j_gene: TRBJ1-2; v_gene: TRBV5-3; abundance: .; d_gene: .; CDR3nt: TGTGCCAGAAGTAAGGGAGGAGGCTACACCTTC; CDR3aa: CARSKGGGYTF
len: 14; j_gene: TRBJ2-2; v_gene: TRBV19; abundance: .; d_gene: TRBD2; CDR3nt: TGTGCCAGTAGAGGACTAGGCCACACCGGGGAGCTGTTTTTT; CDR3aa: CASRGLGHTGELFF
len: 15; j_gene: TRBJ2-7; v_gene: TRBV6-1; abundance: .; d_gene: TRBD1; CDR3nt: TGTGCCAGCAGTGAAAGTGGGACAGGACTCTACGAGCAGTACTTC; CDR3aa: CASSESGTGLYEQYF
len: 12; j_gene: TRBJ2-7; v_gene: TRBV28; abundance: .; d_gene: .; CDR3nt: TGTGCCACAGTTACAGGGTCCTACGAGCAGTACTTC; CDR3aa: CATVTGSYEQYF
len: 14; j_gene: TRBJ1-2; v_gene: TRBV7-2; abundance: .; d_gene: TRBD1; CDR3nt: TGTGCCAGCAGCTCTCGACAGGGGGCGCGTGGCTACACCTTC; CDR3aa: CASSSRQGARGYTF
len: 15; j_gene: TRBJ2-3; v_gene: TRBV7-3; abundance: .; d_gene: TRBD1; CDR3nt: TGTGCCAGCAGCTCCCGGGACAGCAGCACAGATACGCAGTATTTT; CDR3aa: CASSSRDSSTDTQYF
len: 14; j_gene: TRBJ2-1; v_gene: TRBV2; abundance: .; d_gene: .; CDR3nt: TGTGCCAGCAGTATCCGGAGTAGAGGCAATGAGCAGTTCTTC; CDR3aa: CASSIRSRGNEQFF